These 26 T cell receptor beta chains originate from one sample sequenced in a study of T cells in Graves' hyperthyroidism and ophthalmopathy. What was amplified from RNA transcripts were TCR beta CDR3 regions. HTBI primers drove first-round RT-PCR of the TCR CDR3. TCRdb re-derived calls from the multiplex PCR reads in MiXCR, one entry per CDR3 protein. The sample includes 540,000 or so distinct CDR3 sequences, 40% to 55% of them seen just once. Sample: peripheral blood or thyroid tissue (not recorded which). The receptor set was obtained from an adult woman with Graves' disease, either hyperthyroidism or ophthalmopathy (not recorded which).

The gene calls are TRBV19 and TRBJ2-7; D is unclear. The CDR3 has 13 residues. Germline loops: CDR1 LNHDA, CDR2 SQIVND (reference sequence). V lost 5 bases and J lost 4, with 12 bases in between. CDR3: CASSADYHYEQYF. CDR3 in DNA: TGTGCCAGTAGTGCCGATTACCATTACGAGCAGTACTTC. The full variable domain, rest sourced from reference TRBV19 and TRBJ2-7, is DGGITQSPKYLFRKEGQNVTLSCEQNLNHDAMYWYRQDPGQGLRLIYYSQIVNDFQKGDIAEGYSVSREKKESFPLTVTSAQKNPTAFYLCASSADYHYEQYFGPGTRLTVT.

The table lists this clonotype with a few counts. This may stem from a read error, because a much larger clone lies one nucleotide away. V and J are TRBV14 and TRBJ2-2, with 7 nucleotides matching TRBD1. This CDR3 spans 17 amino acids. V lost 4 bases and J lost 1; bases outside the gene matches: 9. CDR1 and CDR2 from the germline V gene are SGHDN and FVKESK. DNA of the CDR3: TGTGCCAGCAGCCGGACTTACAGGGGCCGGAACACCGGGGAGCTGTTTTTT. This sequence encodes CASSRTYRGRNTGELFF.

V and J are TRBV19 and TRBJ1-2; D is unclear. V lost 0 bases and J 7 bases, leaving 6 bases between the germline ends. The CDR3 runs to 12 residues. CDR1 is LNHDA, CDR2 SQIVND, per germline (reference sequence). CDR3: CASSIEVSGYTF. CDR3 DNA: TGTGCCAGTAGTATAGAAGTATCTGGCTACACCTTC.

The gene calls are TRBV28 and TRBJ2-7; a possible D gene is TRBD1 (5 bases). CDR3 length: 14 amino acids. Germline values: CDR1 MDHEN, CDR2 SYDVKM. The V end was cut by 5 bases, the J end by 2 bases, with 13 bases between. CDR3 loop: CASSQELGAYEQYF. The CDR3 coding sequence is TGTGCCAGCAGTCAGGAGCTAGGGGCCTACGAGCAGTACTTC.

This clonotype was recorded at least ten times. The CDR3 loop reads CASSVGGGHPYYEQYF. The CDR3 DNA reads as TGTGCCAGCAGCGTCGGGGGTGGACACCCTTACTACGAGCAGTACTTC. The chain carries TRBV11-2 and TRBJ2-7; tentatively, D is TRBD2 (6 bases). V lost 5 bases and J 3 bases, leaving 20 bases between the germline ends. Germline V gene lookup returns CDR1 SGHAT and CDR2 FQNNGV. The CDR3 is made up of 16 amino acids.

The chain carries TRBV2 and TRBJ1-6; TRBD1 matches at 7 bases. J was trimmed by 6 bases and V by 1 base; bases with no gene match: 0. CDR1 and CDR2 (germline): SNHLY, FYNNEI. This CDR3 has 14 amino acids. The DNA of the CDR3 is TGTGCCAGCAGTGAAGGACAGGGTAATTCACCCCTCCACTTT. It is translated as CASSEGQGNSPLHF.

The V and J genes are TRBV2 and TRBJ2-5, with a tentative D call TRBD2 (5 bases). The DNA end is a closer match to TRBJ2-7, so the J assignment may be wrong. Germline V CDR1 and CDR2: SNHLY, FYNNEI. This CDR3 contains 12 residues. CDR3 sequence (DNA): TGTGCCAGCAGGCGGGCCGGATCCGAGCAGTACTTC. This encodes CASRRAGSEQYF.

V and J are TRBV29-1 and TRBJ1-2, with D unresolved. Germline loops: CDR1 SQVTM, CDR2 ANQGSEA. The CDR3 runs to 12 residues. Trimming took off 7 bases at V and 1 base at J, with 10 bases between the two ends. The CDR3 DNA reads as TGCAGCGCCTCTGAGCTTAACTATGGCTACACCTTC. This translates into CSASELNYGYTF. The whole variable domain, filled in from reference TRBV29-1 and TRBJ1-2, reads SAVISQKPSRDICQRGTSLTIQCQVDSQVTMMFWYRQQPGQSLTLIATANQGSEATYESGFVIDKFPISRPNLTFSTLTVSNMSPEDSSIYLCSASELNYGYTFGSGTRLTVV.

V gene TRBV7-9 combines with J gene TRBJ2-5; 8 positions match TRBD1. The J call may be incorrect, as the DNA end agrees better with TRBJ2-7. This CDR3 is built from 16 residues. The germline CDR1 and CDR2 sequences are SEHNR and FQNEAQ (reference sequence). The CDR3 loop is CASSPGTGSMSYEQYF. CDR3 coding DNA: TGTGCCAGCAGCCCAGGGACAGGAAGCATGTCCTACGAGCAGTACTTC.

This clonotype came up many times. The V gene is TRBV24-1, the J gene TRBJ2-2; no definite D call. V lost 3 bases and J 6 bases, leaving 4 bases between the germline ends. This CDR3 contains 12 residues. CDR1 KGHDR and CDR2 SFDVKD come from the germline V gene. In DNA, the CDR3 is TGTGCCACCAGTGATATAGCCGGGGAGCTGTTTTTT. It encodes CATSDIAGELFF.

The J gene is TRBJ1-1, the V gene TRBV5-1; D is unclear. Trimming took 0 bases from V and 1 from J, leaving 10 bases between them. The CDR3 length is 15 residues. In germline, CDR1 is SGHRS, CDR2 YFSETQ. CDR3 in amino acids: CASSLVGAGNTEAFF. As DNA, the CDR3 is TGCGCCAGCAGCTTGGTGGGCGCCGGGAACACTGAAGCTTTCTTT.

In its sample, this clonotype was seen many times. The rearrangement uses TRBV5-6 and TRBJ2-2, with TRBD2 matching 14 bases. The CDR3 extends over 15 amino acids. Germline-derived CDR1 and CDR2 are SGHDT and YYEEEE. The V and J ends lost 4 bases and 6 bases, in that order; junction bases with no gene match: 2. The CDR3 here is CASSRLAGGAGELFF. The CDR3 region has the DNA TGTGCCAGCAGCCGACTAGCGGGAGGGGCCGGGGAGCTGTTTTTT. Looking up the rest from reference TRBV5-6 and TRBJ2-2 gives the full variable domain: DAGVTQSPTHLIKTRGQQVTLRCSPKSGHDTVSWYQQALGQGPQFIFQYYEEEERQRGNFPDRFSGHQFPNYSSELNVNALLLGDSALYLCASSRLAGGAGELFFGEGSRLTVL.

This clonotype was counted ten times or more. This chain's CDR3 is CASSPGLGQYF. Written as DNA, the CDR3 is TGTGCCAGCTCACCAGGCCTCGGGCAGTACTTC. The gene calls are TRBV28 and TRBJ2-7; no firm D call. Germline CDR1 is MDHEN and CDR2 is SYDVKM. Deletions cut 8 bases from V and 9 bases from J, with 14 bases between. The CDR3 is 11 residues long.

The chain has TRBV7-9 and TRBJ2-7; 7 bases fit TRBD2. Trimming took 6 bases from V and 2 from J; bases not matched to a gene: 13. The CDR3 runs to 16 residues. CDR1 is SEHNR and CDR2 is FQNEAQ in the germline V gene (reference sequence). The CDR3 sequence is CASSARLALKAYEQYF. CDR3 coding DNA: TGTGCCAGCAGTGCTAGACTAGCCTTGAAGGCCTACGAGCAGTACTTC.

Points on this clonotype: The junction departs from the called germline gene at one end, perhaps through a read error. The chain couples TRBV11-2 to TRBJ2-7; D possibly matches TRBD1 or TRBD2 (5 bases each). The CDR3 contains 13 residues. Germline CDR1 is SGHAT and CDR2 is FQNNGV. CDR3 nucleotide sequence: TGTGTCAGCAGCTTAGAGGGGCCCTACGAGCAGTACTTC. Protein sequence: CVSSLEGPYEQYF.

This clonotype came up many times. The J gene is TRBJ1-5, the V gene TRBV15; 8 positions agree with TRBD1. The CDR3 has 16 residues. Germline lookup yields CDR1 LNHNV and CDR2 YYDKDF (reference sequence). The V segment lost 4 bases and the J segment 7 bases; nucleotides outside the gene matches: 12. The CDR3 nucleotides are TGTGCCACCAGCACATCCCGGACAGGGAAATTCCAGCCCCAGCATTTT. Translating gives CATSTSRTGKFQPQHF.

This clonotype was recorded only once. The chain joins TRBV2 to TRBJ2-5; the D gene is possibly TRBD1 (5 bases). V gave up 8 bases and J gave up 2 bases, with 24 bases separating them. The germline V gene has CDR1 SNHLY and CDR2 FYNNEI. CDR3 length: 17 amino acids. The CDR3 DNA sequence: TGTGCCAGCGGGGCCTGGCTGGCGCCTTCTTCTCAAGAGACCCAGTACTTC. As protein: CASGAWLAPSSQETQYF.

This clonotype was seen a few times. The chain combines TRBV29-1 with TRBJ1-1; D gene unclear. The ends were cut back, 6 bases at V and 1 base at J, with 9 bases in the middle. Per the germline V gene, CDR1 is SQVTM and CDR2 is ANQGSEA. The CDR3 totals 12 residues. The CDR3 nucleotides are TGCAGCGTCTCGCAGCCGAACACTGAAGCTTTCTTT. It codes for CSVSQPNTEAFF.

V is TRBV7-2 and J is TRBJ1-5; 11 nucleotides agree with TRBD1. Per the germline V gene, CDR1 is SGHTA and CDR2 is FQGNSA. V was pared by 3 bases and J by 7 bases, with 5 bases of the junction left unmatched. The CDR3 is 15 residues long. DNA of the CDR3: TGTGCCAGCAGCTTCAGACGGGACAGGGGGCAGCCCCAGCATTTT. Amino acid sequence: CASSFRRDRGQPQHF.

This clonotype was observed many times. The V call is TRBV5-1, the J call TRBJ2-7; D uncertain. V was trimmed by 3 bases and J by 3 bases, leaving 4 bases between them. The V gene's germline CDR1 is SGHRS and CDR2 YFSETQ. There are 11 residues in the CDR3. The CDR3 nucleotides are TGCGCCAGCAGCTCACTCTACGAGCAGTACTTC. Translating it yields CASSSLYEQYF.

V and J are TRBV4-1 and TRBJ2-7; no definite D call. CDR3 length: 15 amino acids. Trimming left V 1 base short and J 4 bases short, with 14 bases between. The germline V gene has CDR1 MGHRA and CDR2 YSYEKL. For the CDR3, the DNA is TGCGCCAGCAGCCAAGGACGACATGGGCGGTACGAGCAGTACTTC. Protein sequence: CASSQGRHGRYEQYF.

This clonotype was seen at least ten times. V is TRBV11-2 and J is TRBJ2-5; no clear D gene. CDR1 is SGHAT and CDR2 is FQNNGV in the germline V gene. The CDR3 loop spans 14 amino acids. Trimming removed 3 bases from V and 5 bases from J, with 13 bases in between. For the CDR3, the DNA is TGTGCCAGCAGCTTTTCACAAACCAAGGAGACCCAGTACTTC. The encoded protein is CASSFSQTKETQYF.

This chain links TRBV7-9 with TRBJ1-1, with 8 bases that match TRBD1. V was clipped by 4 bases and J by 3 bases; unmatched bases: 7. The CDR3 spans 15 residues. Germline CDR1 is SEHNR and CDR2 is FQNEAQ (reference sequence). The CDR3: CASSWGTGGHTEAFF. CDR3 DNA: TGTGCCAGCAGCTGGGGAACAGGGGGGCACACTGAAGCTTTCTTT.

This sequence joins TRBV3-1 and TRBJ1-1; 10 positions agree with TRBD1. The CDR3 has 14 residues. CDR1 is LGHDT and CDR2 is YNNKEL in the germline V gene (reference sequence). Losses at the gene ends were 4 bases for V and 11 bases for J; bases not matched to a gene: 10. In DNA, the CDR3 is TGTGCCAGCAGCCTATACGGGACAGGGGAGTCCGCTTTCTTT. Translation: CASSLYGTGESAFF.

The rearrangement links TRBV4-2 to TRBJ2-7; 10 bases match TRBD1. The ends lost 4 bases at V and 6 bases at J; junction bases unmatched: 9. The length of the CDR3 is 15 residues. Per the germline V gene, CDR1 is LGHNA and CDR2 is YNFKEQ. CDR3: CASSRRTGGSGEQYF. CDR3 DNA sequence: TGTGCCAGCAGCCGCCGGACAGGGGGTTCAGGCGAGCAGTACTTC.

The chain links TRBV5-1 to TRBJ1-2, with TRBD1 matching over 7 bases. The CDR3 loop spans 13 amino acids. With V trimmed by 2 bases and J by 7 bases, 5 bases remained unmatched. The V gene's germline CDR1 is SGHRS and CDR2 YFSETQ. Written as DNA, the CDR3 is TGCGCCAGCAGCTTCCGGACAGGAGGTGGCTACACCTTC. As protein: CASSFRTGGGYTF.